The 22 T cell receptor beta chains given below trace back to one sample, sequenced in a study of shared clonotypes between healthy human individuals. Assay used: immunoSEQ multiplex PCR; TCRdb lists only in-frame clones, some missing. Here the sample spans about 680,000 clones, 72% being singletons. Sequenced: memory CD4+ T cells sorted from blood. Regarding subset: CD45RA-negative fraction. Receptors originate from a woman aged 30 to 39 in good health.

This chain connects TRBV19 to TRBJ1-1; D is perhaps TRBD1 (5 bases). CDR1 and CDR2 (germline): LNHDA, SQIVND (reference sequence). The CDR3 totals 13 residues. Trimming took 7 bases from V and 1 from J, leaving 10 bases between them. The CDR3 region is CASTRERNTEAFF. CDR3 nucleotides: TGTGCCAGTACCAGGGAACGGAACACTGAAGCTTTCTTT.

This clone was counted a few times. V and J are TRBV9 and TRBJ1-2; D is ambiguous. The germline V gene has CDR1 SGDLS and CDR2 YYNGEE. The CDR3 spans 13 residues. V lost 2 bases to trimming and J lost 3 bases, with 8 bases between them. CDR3 amino acids: CASSVGSYYGYTF. For the CDR3, the DNA is TGTGCCAGCAGCGTTGGTAGCTACTATGGCTACACCTTC. Full variable domain (remainder filled in from reference TRBV9 and TRBJ1-2): DSGVTQTPKHLITATGQRVTLRCSPRSGDLSVYWYQQSLDQGLQFLIQYYNGEERAKGNILERFSAQQFPDLHSELNLSSLELGDSALYFCASSVGSYYGYTFGSGTRLTVV.

The CDR3 nucleotides read TGTGCCAGCAGACGTCTGGACAGGCTCAATGAGCAGTTCTTC. It specifies CASRRLDRLNEQFF. This sequence joins TRBV5-4 and TRBJ2-1, with TRBD1 identical over 7 bases. This CDR3 has 14 residues. CDR1 and CDR2 (germline): SGHNT, YYREEE (reference sequence). With 5 bases clipped from V and 6 bases from J, the junction kept 8 bases outside the gene matches.

The chain is built from TRBV28 and TRBJ2-7; perhaps D is TRBD1 or TRBD2 (5 bases each). In germline, CDR1 is MDHEN, CDR2 SYDVKM. This CDR3 has 13 amino acids. The V end was cut by 6 bases, the J end by 6 bases, with 15 bases between. CDR3 coding DNA: TGTGCCAGCAGCGGGACCCAGCTCCCCGAGCAGTACTTC. This gives the protein CASSGTQLPEQYF.

This clone was counted once. This chain uses TRBV12-5 with TRBJ2-7; weak D call: TRBD1 (6 bases). With 1 base removed from V and 0 bases from J, the gap between germline ends came to 13 bases. The CDR3 consists of 16 residues. Germline V lookup: CDR1 LGHNT, CDR2 FRNRAP. CDR3 protein: CASGLDDRTPSYEQYF. CDR3 in DNA: TGTGCTAGTGGTTTGGACGACAGGACACCCTCCTACGAGCAGTACTTC.

V and J are TRBV19 and TRBJ2-7; TRBD2 matches at 9 bases. The germline V gene encodes CDR1 LNHDA and CDR2 SQIVND (reference sequence). After removal of 5 bases from V and 4 bases from J, the junction contained 18 bases not matched to a gene. The CDR3 covers 18 residues. CDR3 loop: CASSGRGGVSGRRYEQYF. The CDR3, as DNA: TGTGCCAGTAGTGGCCGGGGGGGAGTAAGCGGGAGGAGGTACGAGCAGTACTTC.

This chain uses TRBV11-2 with TRBJ1-1, with TRBD1 matching over 10 bases. Trimming cost V 5 bases and J 5 bases; bases outside gene matches: 8. This CDR3 spans 15 amino acids. Looked up from germline, CDR1 is SGHAT and CDR2 is FQNNGV. The CDR3 sequence: CASSNDRGRGTEAFF. CDR3 bases: TGTGCCAGCAGCAACGACAGGGGGCGAGGAACTGAAGCTTTCTTT.

The chain carries TRBV5-1 and TRBJ1-3; D gene unclear. The CDR3 sequence is 15 residues long. Germline V gene lookup returns CDR1 SGHRS and CDR2 YFSETQ. Trimming pared 4 bases from V and 0 bases from J, leaving 11 bases between. The chain's CDR3 is CASSVSASSGNTIYF. The DNA of the CDR3 is TGCGCCAGCAGCGTCAGCGCAAGCTCTGGAAACACCATATATTTT.

The chain has TRBV18 and TRBJ2-2; possible D gene TRBD1, 5 bases. This CDR3 comprises 15 residues. V lost 3 bases and J 4 bases, leaving 12 bases between the germline ends. Per germline, CDR1 KGHSH and CDR2 LQKENI. The CDR3 sequence: CASSPRRAGTGELFF. Written as DNA, the CDR3 is TGTGCCAGCTCACCCCGCAGGGCCGGCACCGGGGAGCTGTTTTTT.

V gene TRBV19 combines with J gene TRBJ2-3, with a tentative D call TRBD1 (6 bases). V was pared by 3 bases and J by 4 bases, with 14 bases between. The CDR3 is 15 residues long. Per the germline V gene, CDR1 is LNHDA and CDR2 is SQIVND (reference sequence). This chain's CDR3 is CASSIGQPGADTQYF. The CDR3, as DNA: TGTGCCAGTAGTATCGGACAGCCGGGCGCAGATACGCAGTATTTT.

The V and J genes are TRBV7-2 and TRBJ2-1; maybe TRBD1 (6 bases). Per germline, CDR1 SGHTA and CDR2 FQGNSA. This CDR3 region has 14 residues. V was cut by 8 bases and J by 15 bases, with 26 bases left in between. CDR3 sequence: CASETKGTGTSRFF. The CDR3 DNA reads as TGTGCCAGCGAAACCAAGGGAACCGGGACAAGCAGGTTCTTC.

This clone has only a few counts. The chain couples TRBV5-1 to TRBJ1-1; D ambiguous. Germline-derived CDR1 and CDR2 are SGHRS and YFSETQ. CDR3 length: 13 residues. V was trimmed by 2 bases and J by 9 bases, leaving 14 bases between them. The DNA for the CDR3 is TGCGCCAGCAGCTTTGTACCTGGAGGGAAAGCTTTCTTT. Its protein product is CASSFVPGGKAFF.

This clone was detected only a few times. V and J are TRBV6-4 and TRBJ2-2; 11 positions agree with TRBD2. Germline CDR1 and CDR2: MRHNA and SNTAGT. This CDR3 has 18 residues. J was trimmed by 0 bases and V by 4 bases; bases with no gene match: 7. The CDR3 sequence: CASSVPGTSGPNTGELFF. CDR3 nucleotide sequence: TGTGCCAGCAGTGTCCCCGGGACTAGCGGTCCGAACACCGGGGAGCTGTTTTTT.

The genes are TRBV5-4 and TRBJ1-5; no clear D. V gave up 2 bases and J gave up 2 bases, with 14 bases separating them. In germline, CDR1 is SGHNT, CDR2 YYREEE (reference sequence). This CDR3 has 16 residues. The CDR3 nucleotides read TGTGCCAGCAGCTTCACCGGGAGCCGGGGCAATCAGCCCCAGCATTTT. Its protein is CASSFTGSRGNQPQHF.

The J gene is TRBJ1-1, the V gene TRBV4-2; 8 bases match TRBD1. Germline V gene data show CDR1 as LGHNA and CDR2 as YNFKEQ. J gave up 0 bases and V 5 bases, and 5 bases lay outside the gene matches. The CDR3 spans 15 residues. CDR3 loop: CASSYGQGMNTEAFF. The CDR3 coding sequence is TGTGCCAGCAGCTACGGACAGGGCATGAACACTGAAGCTTTCTTT.

The CDR3 reads CASSYSYSPGWPQHF. In DNA form, the CDR3 reads TGTGCCAGCAGTTACTCGTACAGTCCTGGCTGGCCCCAGCATTTT. This sequence joins TRBV6-6 and TRBJ1-5; D uncertain. This CDR3 contains 15 residues. Trimming left V 0 bases short and J 9 bases short, with 15 bases between. The germline V gene has CDR1 MNHNY and CDR2 SVGAGI (reference sequence).

V and J are TRBV2 and TRBJ1-1; D not resolved. Germline CDR1 is SNHLY and CDR2 is FYNNEI. V was trimmed by 6 bases and J by 4 bases, leaving 12 bases between them. The CDR3 contains 13 residues. The CDR3 DNA reads TGTGCCAGCAGGGCCAGCTGGAGCACTGAAGCTTTCTTT. Translation: CASRASWSTEAFF. Based on the CDR3 plus reference TRBV2 and TRBJ1-1, the full variable domain is EPEVTQTPSHQVTQMGQEVILRCVPISNHLYFYWYRQILGQKVEFLVSFYNNEISEKSEIFDDQFSVERPDGSNFTLKIRSTKLEDSAMYFCASRASWSTEAFFGQGTRLTVV.

This chain uses TRBV9 with TRBJ2-2; D is unresolved. This CDR3 contains 14 residues. Trimming took 3 bases from V and 2 from J, leaving 8 bases between them. Germline CDR1 SGDLS, CDR2 YYNGEE. The CDR3 DNA is TGTGCCAGCAGCGCCATTCTAAACACCGGGGAGCTGTTTTTT. It codes for CASSAILNTGELFF.

V gene TRBV29-1 combines with J gene TRBJ2-3; weak D call: TRBD2 (5 bases). Germline CDR1 SQVTM, CDR2 ANQGSEA. Trimming removed 4 bases from V and 4 bases from J, with 6 bases in between. The CDR3 extends over 11 amino acids. The CDR3 spells CSVARADTQYF. The CDR3 DNA is TGCAGCGTTGCGAGGGCAGATACGCAGTATTTT.

This clone was found many times. In the same sample, other DNA sequences code for this CDR3. This chain joins TRBV10-1 and TRBJ2-5; maybe TRBD1 (5 bases). Germline V gene data show CDR1 as WNHNN and CDR2 as SYGVQD (reference sequence). V was shortened by 0 bases and J by 5 bases, with 7 bases between the two germline ends. The CDR3 is 13 residues long. The CDR3 sequence: CASSESGAETQYF. In DNA form, the CDR3 reads TGCGCCAGCAGTGAGTCAGGGGCTGAGACCCAGTACTTC.

The chain combines TRBV18 with TRBJ1-1, with D possibly TRBD1 on 5 matching bases. This CDR3 is built from 16 residues. Germline values: CDR1 KGHSH, CDR2 LQKENI. Trimming removed 0 bases from V and 5 bases from J, with 16 bases in between. CDR3: CASSPPNLSGGTEAFF. The DNA for the CDR3 is TGTGCCAGCTCACCACCTAATCTCTCGGGGGGAACTGAAGCTTTCTTT.

CDR3 loop: CASARRGNTGELFF. CDR3 coding DNA: TGTGCCAGTGCGCGGAGGGGGAACACCGGGGAGCTGTTTTTT. The V gene is TRBV6-6, the J gene TRBJ2-2, with D perhaps matching TRBD2 (6 bases). The CDR3 consists of 14 residues. The V gene's germline CDR1 is MNHNY and CDR2 SVGAGI (reference sequence). V shed 9 bases and J shed 1 base, with 12 bases lying between them.